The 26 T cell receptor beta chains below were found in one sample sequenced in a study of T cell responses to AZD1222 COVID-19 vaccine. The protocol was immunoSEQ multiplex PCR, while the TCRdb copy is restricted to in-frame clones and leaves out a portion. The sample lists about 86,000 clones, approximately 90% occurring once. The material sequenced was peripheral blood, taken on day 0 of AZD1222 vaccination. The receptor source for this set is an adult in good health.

The CDR3 region is CASSIVGTSGTYTGELFF. CDR3 DNA sequence: TGTGCCAGTAGTATAGTAGGGACTAGCGGGACTTACACCGGGGAGCTGTTTTTT. The chain employs TRBV19 and TRBJ2-2; 13 nucleotides match TRBD2. This CDR3 is built from 18 residues. V lost 1 base, J lost 3 bases, and 5 bases stayed unmatched. Germline assignment: CDR1 LNHDA and CDR2 SQIVND (reference sequence).

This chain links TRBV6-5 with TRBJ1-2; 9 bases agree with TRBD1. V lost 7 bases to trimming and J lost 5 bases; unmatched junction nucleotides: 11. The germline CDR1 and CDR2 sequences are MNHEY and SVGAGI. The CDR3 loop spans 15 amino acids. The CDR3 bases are TGTGCCAGCAAAACGACCGGGACAGGGACTTATGGCTACACCTTC. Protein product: CASKTTGTGTYGYTF.

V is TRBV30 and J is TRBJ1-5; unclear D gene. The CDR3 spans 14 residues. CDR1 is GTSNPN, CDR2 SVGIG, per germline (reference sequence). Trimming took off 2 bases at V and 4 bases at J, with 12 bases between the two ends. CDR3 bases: TGTGCCTGGAGTACACCTTGGGCAAATCAGCCCCAGCATTTT. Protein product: CAWSTPWANQPQHF.

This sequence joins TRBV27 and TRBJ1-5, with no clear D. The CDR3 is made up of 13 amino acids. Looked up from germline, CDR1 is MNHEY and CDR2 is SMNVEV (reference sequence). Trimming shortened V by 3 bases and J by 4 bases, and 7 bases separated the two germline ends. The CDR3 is CASSLDENQPQHF. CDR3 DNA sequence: TGTGCCAGCAGTTTGGACGAGAATCAGCCCCAGCATTTT.

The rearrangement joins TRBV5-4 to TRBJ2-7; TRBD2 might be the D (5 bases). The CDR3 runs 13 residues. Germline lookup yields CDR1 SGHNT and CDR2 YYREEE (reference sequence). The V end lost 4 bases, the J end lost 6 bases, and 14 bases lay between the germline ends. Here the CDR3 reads CASSAGARGEQYF. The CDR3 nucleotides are TGTGCCAGCAGCGCGGGTGCCCGCGGCGAGCAGTACTTC.

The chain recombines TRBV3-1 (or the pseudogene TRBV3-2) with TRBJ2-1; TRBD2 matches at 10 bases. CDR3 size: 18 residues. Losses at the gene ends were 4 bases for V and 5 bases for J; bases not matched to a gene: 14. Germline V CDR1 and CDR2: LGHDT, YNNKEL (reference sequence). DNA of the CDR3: TGTGCCAGCAGCCCATTGGGGAGGGGACTAGCGAGAAACAATGAGCAGTTCTTC. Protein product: CASSPLGRGLARNNEQFF.

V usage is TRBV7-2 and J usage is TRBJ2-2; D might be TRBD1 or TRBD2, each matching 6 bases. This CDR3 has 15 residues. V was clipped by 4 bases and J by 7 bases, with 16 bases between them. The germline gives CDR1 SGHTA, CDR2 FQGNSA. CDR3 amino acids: CASSSTLRGGGELFF. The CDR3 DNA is TGTGCCAGCAGCTCCACCCTCAGGGGAGGCGGGGAGCTGTTTTTT.

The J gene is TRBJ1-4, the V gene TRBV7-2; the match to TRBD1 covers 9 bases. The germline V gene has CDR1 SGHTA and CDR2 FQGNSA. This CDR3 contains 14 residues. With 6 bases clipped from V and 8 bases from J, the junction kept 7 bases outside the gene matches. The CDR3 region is CASRTGTGREKLFF. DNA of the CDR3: TGTGCCAGCAGAACCGGGACAGGGCGAGAAAAACTGTTTTTT.

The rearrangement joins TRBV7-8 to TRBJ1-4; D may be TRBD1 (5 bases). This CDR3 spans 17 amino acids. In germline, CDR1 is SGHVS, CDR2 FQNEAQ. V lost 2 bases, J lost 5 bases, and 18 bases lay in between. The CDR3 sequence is CASSLRHIRAKNEKLFF. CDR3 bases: TGTGCCAGCAGCTTAAGACATATCAGGGCAAAGAATGAAAAACTGTTTTTT.

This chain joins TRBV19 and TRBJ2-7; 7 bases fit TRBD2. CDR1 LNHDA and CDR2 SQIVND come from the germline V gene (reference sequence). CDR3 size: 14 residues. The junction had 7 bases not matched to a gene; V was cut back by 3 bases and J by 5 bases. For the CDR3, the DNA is TGTGCCAGTAGTATTGGACTAGGGTCTCACGAGCAGTACTTC. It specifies CASSIGLGSHEQYF.

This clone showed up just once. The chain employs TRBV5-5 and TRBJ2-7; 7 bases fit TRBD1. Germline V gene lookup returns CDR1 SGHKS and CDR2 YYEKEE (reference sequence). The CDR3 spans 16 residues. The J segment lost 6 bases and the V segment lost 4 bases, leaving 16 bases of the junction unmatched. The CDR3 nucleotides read TGTGCCAGCAGCCGGGACAGTCGGGGCTCCCTTAGCGAGCAGTACTTC. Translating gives CASSRDSRGSLSEQYF.

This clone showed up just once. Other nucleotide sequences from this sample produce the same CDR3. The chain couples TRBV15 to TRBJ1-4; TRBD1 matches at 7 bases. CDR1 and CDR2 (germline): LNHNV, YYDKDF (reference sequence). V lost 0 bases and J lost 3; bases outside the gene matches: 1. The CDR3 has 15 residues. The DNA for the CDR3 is TGTGCCACCAGCAGAGAAGGGACAGCTAATGAAAAACTGTTTTTT. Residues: CATSREGTANEKLFF.

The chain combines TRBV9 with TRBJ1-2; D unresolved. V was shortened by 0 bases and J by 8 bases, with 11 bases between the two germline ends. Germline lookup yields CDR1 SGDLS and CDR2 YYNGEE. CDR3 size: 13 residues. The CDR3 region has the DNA TGTGCCAGCAGCGTAGGTGCGCCGCTGGGCTACACCTTC. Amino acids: CASSVGAPLGYTF.

DNA for the CDR3: TGTGCCAGCAGCGTCAGAGCGGGAGGGGTTGTGAGCCAGTACTTC. This sequence encodes CASSVRAGGVVSQYF. This rearrangement joins TRBV9 to TRBJ2-5; the match to TRBD2 covers 10 bases. This CDR3 comprises 15 residues. The V segment lost 2 bases and the J segment 10 bases; nucleotides outside the gene matches: 11. CDR1 and CDR2 (germline): SGDLS, YYNGEE.

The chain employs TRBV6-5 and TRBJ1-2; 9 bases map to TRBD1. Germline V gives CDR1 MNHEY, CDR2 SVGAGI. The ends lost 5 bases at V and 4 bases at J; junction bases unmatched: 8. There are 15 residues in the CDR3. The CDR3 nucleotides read TGTGCCAGCAGTACCACAGGGGGCAGCCTCTATGGCTACACCTTC. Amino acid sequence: CASSTTGGSLYGYTF.

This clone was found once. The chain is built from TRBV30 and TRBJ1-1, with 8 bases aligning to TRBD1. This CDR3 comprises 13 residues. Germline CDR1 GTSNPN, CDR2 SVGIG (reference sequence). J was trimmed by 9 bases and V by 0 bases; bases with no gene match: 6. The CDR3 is CAWSVSRTGKAFF. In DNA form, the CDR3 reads TGTGCCTGGAGTGTAAGCAGGACAGGGAAAGCTTTCTTT. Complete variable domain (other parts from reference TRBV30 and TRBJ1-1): SQTIHQWPATLVQPVGSPLSLECTVEGTSNPNLYWYRQAAGRGLQLLFYSVGIGQISSEVPQNLSASRPQDRQFILSSKKLLLSDSGFYLCAWSVSRTGKAFFGQGTRLTVV.

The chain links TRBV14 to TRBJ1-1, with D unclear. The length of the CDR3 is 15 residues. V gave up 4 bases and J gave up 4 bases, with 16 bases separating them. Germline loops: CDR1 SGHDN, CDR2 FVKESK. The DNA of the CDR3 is TGTGCCAGCAGCCCCACGAGGGTGTTGGGCACTGAAGCTTTCTTT. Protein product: CASSPTRVLGTEAFF.

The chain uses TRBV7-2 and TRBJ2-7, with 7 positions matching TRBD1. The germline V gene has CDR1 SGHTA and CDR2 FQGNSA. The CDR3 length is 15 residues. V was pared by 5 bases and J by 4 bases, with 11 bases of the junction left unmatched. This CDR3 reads CASSRDSGRGYEQYF. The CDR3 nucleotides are TGTGCCAGCAGCCGGGACAGTGGTAGAGGGTACGAGCAGTACTTC.

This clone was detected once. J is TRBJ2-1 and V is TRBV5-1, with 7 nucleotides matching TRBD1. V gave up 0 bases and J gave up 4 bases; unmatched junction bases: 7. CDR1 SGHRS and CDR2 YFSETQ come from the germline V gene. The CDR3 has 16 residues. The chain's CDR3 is CASSLGDRSNYNEQFF. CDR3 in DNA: TGCGCCAGCAGCTTGGGGGACAGATCAAATTACAATGAGCAGTTCTTC.

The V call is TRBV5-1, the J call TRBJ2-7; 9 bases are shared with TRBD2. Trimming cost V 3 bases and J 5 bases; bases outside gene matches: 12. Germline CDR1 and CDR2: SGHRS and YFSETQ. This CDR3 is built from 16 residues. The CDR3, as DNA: TGCGCCAGCAGCTCCGGGGTTAGCGGGGGATTAAACGAGCAGTACTTC. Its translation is CASSSGVSGGLNEQYF.

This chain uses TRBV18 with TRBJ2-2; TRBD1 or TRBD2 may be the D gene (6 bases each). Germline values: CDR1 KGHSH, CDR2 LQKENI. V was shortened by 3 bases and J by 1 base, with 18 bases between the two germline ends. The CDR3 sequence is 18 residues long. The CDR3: CASSPVAPGGLNTGELFF. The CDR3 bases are TGTGCCAGCTCACCGGTAGCACCCGGGGGCCTGAACACCGGGGAGCTGTTTTTT.

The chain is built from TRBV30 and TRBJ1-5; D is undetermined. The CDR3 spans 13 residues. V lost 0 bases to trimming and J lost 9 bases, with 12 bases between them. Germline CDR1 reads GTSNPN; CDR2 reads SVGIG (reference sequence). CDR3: CAWSVRFPGPQHF. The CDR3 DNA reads TGTGCCTGGAGTGTAAGATTCCCGGGGCCCCAGCATTTT.

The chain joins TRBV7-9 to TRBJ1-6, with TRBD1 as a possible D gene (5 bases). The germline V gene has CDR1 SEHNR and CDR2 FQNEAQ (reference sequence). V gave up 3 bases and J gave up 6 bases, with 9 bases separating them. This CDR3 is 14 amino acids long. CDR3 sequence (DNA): TGTGCCAGCAGCTTCATCCAGGGTAATTCACCCCTCCACTTT. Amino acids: CASSFIQGNSPLHF.

The DNA for the CDR3 is TGTGCCACCCGACCGGGACAGGGTGTTTACGAGCAGTACTTC. Its translation: CATRPGQGVYEQYF. The chain recombines TRBV6-5 with TRBJ2-7; TRBD1 aligns across 9 bases. CDR3 size: 14 residues. Per the germline V gene, CDR1 is MNHEY and CDR2 is SVGAGI. Trimming cost V 10 bases and J 4 bases; bases outside gene matches: 11.

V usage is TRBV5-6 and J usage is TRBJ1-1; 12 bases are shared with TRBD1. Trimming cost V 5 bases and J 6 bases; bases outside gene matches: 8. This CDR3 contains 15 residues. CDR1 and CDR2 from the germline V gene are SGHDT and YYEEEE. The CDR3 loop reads CASRTGTGGFAEAFF. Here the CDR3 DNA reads TGTGCCAGCAGAACCGGGACAGGGGGCTTCGCTGAAGCTTTCTTT.

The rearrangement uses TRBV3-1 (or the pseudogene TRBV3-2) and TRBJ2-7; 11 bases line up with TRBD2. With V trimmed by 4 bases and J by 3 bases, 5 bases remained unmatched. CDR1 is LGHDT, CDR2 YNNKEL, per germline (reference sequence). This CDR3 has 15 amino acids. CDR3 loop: CASSRGTSGVYEQYF. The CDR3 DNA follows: TGTGCCAGCAGCCGCGGGACTAGCGGTGTCTACGAGCAGTACTTC.